Below, 14 T cell receptor beta chains from the same sample are listed, as sequenced in a study of persistence of HIV-infected CD4 T cells. The immunoSEQ assay was version 4, run in survey mode. Method: immunoSEQ multiplex PCR; TCRdb's copy keeps in-frame clones and lacks some. This table holds about 64,000 clones, 65% to 75% found once. An overlapping HIV-1 Gag peptide pool stimulated these cells at 1 ug/peptide/mL. Sorted nonresponding memory CD4+ T cells were CD40L-negative, CD69-negative, CD45RO-high. The antigens of these receptors remain unknown. The sequenced sample was CD4+ T cells sorted from PBMCs after roughly 19-hour stimulation, obtained from a patient who received antiretroviral therapy. These receptors originate from an adult man with HIV who was CMV-seropositive.

The chain has TRBV7-2 and TRBJ1-1; a possible D gene is TRBD1 (6 bases). V was trimmed by 1 base and J by 4 bases, leaving 13 bases between them. Per germline, CDR1 SGHTA and CDR2 FQGNSA. This CDR3 comprises 15 residues. The CDR3 DNA reads TGTGCCAGCAGCTTAGTTACGGGGGCTGGCACTGAAGCTTTCTTT. It translates to CASSLVTGAGTEAFF.

There are a few counts of this clone. The chain has TRBV6-6 and TRBJ1-1; D uncertain. Trimming removed 7 bases at V and 1 base at J, with 7 bases between. The CDR3 totals 12 residues. Per the germline V gene, CDR1 is MNHNY and CDR2 is SVGAGI (reference sequence). CDR3 nucleotides: TGTGCCAGCAATAGAGGGAACACTGAAGCTTTCTTT. Residues: CASNRGNTEAFF.

Comments on this clone: The germline gene is not matched at one end of the junction; a read error may be the cause. V gene TRBV5-1 combines with J gene TRBJ1-1; 8 positions match TRBD1. The CDR3 length is 12 residues. Germline V CDR1 and CDR2: SGHRS, YFSETQ. The chain's CDR3 is CASSLADREPLF. The CDR3 nucleotides are TGCGCCAGCAGCTTGGCGGACAGGGAGCCTCTTTTC.

The J gene is TRBJ2-3, the V gene TRBV7-8, with 9 bases matching TRBD1. With V trimmed by 5 bases and J by 6 bases, 6 bases remained unmatched. This CDR3 contains 14 residues. Germline V CDR1 and CDR2: SGHVS, FQNEAQ. The CDR3: CASSRDRGRDTQYF. As DNA, the CDR3 is TGTGCCAGCAGCCGAGACAGGGGGAGGGATACGCAGTATTTT. Looking up the rest from reference TRBV7-8 and TRBJ2-3 gives the full variable domain: GAGVSQSPRYKVAKRGQDVALRCDPISGHVSLFWYQQALGQGPEFLTYFQNEAQLDKSGLPSDRFFAERPEGSVSTLKIQRTQQEDSAVYLCASSRDRGRDTQYFGPGTRLTVL.

V is TRBV7-9 and J is TRBJ1-2; D ambiguous. V lost 3 bases to trimming and J lost 8 bases, with 13 bases between them. Germline CDR1 and CDR2: SEHNR and FQNEAQ (reference sequence). This CDR3 region has 13 residues. The CDR3 DNA sequence: TGTGCCAGCAGCTTTGGACCGGCGGAAGGCTACACCTTC. This codes for CASSFGPAEGYTF.

The chain employs TRBV13 and TRBJ1-5, with D possibly matching TRBD1 (5 bases). V lost 0 bases, J lost 2 bases, and 8 bases lay in between. From germline, CDR1 is PRHDT and CDR2 FYEKMQ (reference sequence). The CDR3 covers 15 residues. The chain's CDR3 is CASSLGTGGNQPQHF. The CDR3 DNA reads as TGTGCCAGCAGCTTAGGCACGGGGGGCAATCAGCCCCAGCATTTT.

This clone was seen a single time. This chain joins TRBV24-1 and TRBJ2-1; 9 positions agree with TRBD1. The CDR3 extends over 17 amino acids. With 6 bases clipped from V and 7 bases from J, the junction kept 15 bases outside the gene matches. Germline V gene data show CDR1 as KGHDR and CDR2 as SFDVKD. The DNA for the CDR3 is TGTGCCACCAGTACTCCCGAGGGACAGGGAAGTAGTAATGAGCAGTTCTTC. Protein: CATSTPEGQGSSNEQFF.

V usage is TRBV2 and J usage is TRBJ1-5, with a weak D call TRBD1 (6 bases). V lost 5 bases and J lost 2, with 13 bases in between. The CDR3 has 15 amino acids. Germline CDR1 is SNHLY and CDR2 is FYNNEI. The CDR3 here is CASSYRAVGNQPQHF. In DNA, the CDR3 is TGTGCCAGCAGTTACAGGGCGGTAGGCAATCAGCCCCAGCATTTT.

The CDR3 here is CASSLEGVPNQPQHF. The CDR3 DNA sequence: TGCGCCAGCAGCTTAGAAGGGGTGCCCAATCAGCCCCAGCATTTT. The chain links TRBV5-1 to TRBJ1-5, with D perhaps matching TRBD1 (5 bases). This CDR3 contains 15 residues. Germline CDR1 reads SGHRS; CDR2 reads YFSETQ. Trimming cost V 2 bases and J 3 bases, with 12 bases left between them.

This chain uses TRBV2 with TRBJ1-5; TRBD1 might be the D (6 bases). CDR1 and CDR2 (germline): SNHLY, FYNNEI. The CDR3 consists of 15 residues. The germline V and J ends were trimmed by 5 bases and 3 bases, with 14 bases remaining between them. CDR3 amino acids: CASSLQGALNQPQHF. The CDR3 DNA reads as TGTGCCAGCAGTCTACAGGGAGCCCTCAATCAGCCCCAGCATTTT.

This clone was detected once. The chain is built from TRBV7-9 and TRBJ2-1; 15 bases are shared with TRBD2. Germline lookup yields CDR1 SEHNR and CDR2 FQNEAQ (reference sequence). Trimming removed 5 bases from V and 10 bases from J; junction bases left unmatched: 12. CDR3 length: 17 residues. This chain's CDR3 is CASSLRTSGGAQAEQFF. The CDR3 DNA is TGTGCCAGCAGCCTCCGGACTAGCGGGGGGGCCCAGGCCGAGCAGTTCTTC.

This chain connects TRBV5-5 to TRBJ2-3; 7 bases are a match to TRBD1. J was trimmed by 1 base and V by 4 bases; bases with no gene match: 6. The CDR3 length is 15 residues. Germline V CDR1 and CDR2: SGHKS, YYEKEE (reference sequence). For the CDR3, the DNA is TGTGCCAGCAGCACCCGGGACAGACGCACAGATACGCAGTATTTT. Amino acid sequence: CASSTRDRRTDTQYF.

This clone appeared a single time. The V gene is TRBV9, the J gene TRBJ1-1; D not resolved. The germline V gene has CDR1 SGDLS and CDR2 YYNGEE. V was clipped by 3 bases and J by 7 bases, with 10 bases between them. CDR3 length: 12 amino acids. This CDR3 reads CASSAAEGEAFF. CDR3 DNA sequence: TGTGCCAGCAGCGCGGCCGAGGGTGAAGCTTTCTTT.

The chain links TRBV4-1 to TRBJ1-2; 9 bases line up with TRBD1. V shed 4 bases and J 6 bases; nucleotides not matched to a gene: 6. Looked up from germline, CDR1 is MGHRA and CDR2 is YSYEKL. This CDR3 is 14 amino acids long. The CDR3 loop reads CASSPTTGGDGYTF. DNA for the CDR3: TGCGCCAGCAGCCCCACTACAGGGGGCGATGGCTACACCTTC.